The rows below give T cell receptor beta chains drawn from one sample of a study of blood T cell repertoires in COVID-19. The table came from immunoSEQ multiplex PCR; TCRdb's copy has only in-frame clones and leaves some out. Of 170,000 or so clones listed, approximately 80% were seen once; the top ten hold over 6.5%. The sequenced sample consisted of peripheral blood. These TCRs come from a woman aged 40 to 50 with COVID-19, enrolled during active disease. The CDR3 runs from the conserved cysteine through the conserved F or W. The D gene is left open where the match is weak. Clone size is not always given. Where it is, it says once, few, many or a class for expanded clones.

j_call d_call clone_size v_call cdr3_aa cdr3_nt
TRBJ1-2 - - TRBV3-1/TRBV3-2 CASSQDPGVDGYTF TGTGCCAGCAGCCAAGATCCGGGGGTGGATGGCTACACCTTC
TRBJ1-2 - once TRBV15 CATSRGGPSGYGYTF TGTGCCACCAGCAGAGGGGGCCCCTCGGGCTATGGCTACACCTTC
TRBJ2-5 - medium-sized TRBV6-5 CASSSFSSGVETQYF TGTGCCAGCAGTTCCTTTAGTTCAGGGGTAGAGACCCAGTACTTC
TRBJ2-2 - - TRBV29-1 CSVGTRQGKAGELFF TGCAGCGTTGGCACGCGGCAGGGGAAGGCCGGGGAGCTGTTTTTT
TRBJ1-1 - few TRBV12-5 CASGLQGVTEAFF TGTGCTAGTGGTTTACAGGGTGTCACTGAAGCTTTCTTT
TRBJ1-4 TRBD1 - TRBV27 CASSDRARTGANEKLFF TGTGCCAGCAGTGATAGGGCTCGGACAGGGGCTAATGAAAAACTGTTTTTT
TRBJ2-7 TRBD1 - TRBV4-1 CASSQWTGSYEQYF TGCGCCAGCAGCCAATGGACAGGGAGCTACGAGCAGTACTTC
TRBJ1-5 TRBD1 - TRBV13 CASSAGGGRSNQPQHF TGTGCCAGCAGCGCAGGGGGCGGACGGAGCAATCAGCCCCAGCATTTT
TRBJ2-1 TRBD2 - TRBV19 CASNIPSGGSSYNEQFF TGTGCCAGTAATATTCCTAGCGGGGGGAGCTCCTACAATGAGCAGTTCTTC
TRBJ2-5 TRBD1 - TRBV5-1 CASSLADRGGETQYF TGCGCCAGCAGCCTGGCAGACAGGGGAGGAGAGACCCAGTACTTC
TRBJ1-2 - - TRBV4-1 CASNLDGSYGYTF TGCGCCAGCAACCTCGACGGGTCCTATGGCTACACCTTC
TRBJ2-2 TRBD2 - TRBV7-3 CASSQPGLAGGNTGELFF TGTGCCAGCAGCCAACCGGGCCTAGCGGGAGGGAACACCGGGGAGCTGTTTTTT
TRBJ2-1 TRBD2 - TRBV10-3 CAIMSGTRGNEQFF TGTGCCATCATGTCCGGGACTAGAGGAAATGAGCAGTTCTTC
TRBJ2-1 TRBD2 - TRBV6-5 CAAGTRGGEQFF TGTGCGGCCGGGACTAGGGGTGGTGAGCAGTTCTTC
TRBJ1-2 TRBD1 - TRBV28 CASSSPGGLTYGYTF TGTGCCAGCAGTTCACCAGGGGGTCTAACCTATGGCTACACCTTC
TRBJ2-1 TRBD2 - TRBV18 CASSPPPSGTLYNEQFF TGTGCCAGCTCACCCCCCCCTAGCGGGACCCTTTACAATGAGCAGTTCTTC